The 16 T cell receptor beta chains below were found in one sample sequenced in a study of T-cell memory formation after mild COVID-19. TCRdb redid the calling of the 5' RACE reads with MiXCR, one entry per CDR3 protein. The sample consists of approximately 290,000 distinct CDR3 sequences, about a sixth of them appearing once. Sequenced: PBMCs or a T cell subset sorted from them (not recorded which). These TCRs come from a man between 18 and 35 years old who had mild COVID-19 (a few samples of this study predate the infection). Cell type and time point are not known.

This clonotype was seen a few times. The chain is built from TRBV12-3 or TRBV12-4 and TRBJ2-7; D remains ambiguous. Between the trimmed V and J ends, which lost 6 bases and 0 bases, there was a span of 6 bases. This CDR3 is built from 12 residues. DNA of the CDR3: TGTGCCAGCAGCCATGACTCCTACGAGCAGTACGTC. As protein: CASSHDSYEQYV.

The chain joins TRBV7-7 to TRBJ2-2; 11 nucleotides agree with TRBD2. The CDR3 is 16 amino acids. The junction had 5 bases not matched to a gene; V was cut back by 1 base and J by 7 bases. The V gene's germline CDR1 is SSHAT and CDR2 FNYEAQ (reference sequence). The CDR3 protein is CASSLVAGGPNGELFF. CDR3 sequence (DNA): TGTGCCAGCAGCTTAGTAGCGGGGGGGCCGAACGGGGAGCTGTTTTTT. Variable domain in full (rest from reference TRBV7-7 and TRBJ2-2): GAGVSQSPRYKVTKRGQDVTLRCDPISSHATLYWYQQALGQGPEFLTYFNYEAQPDKSGLPSDRFSAERPEGSISTLTIQRTEQRDSAMYRCASSLVAGGPNGELFFGEGSRLTVL.

The V gene is TRBV7-9, the J gene TRBJ2-3; D unclear. Germline CDR1 reads SEHNR; CDR2 reads FQNEAQ (reference sequence). This CDR3 spans 16 amino acids. The V and J ends lost 5 bases and 1 base respectively, with 16 bases between them. CDR3 region: CASSRIEPGRTDTQYF. The CDR3 DNA sequence: TGTGCCAGCAGCCGGATCGAGCCAGGTCGCACAGATACGCAGTATTTT.

This clonotype has more than one count but fewer than ten. The V call is TRBV18, the J call TRBJ1-1; no definite D call. The CDR3 has 12 residues. Germline V CDR1 and CDR2: KGHSH, LQKENI. The germline V and J ends were trimmed by 5 bases and 2 bases, with 6 bases remaining between them. The CDR3 DNA sequence: TGTGCCAGCTCATCTTTTAACACTGAAGCTTTCTTT. Translating gives CASSSFNTEAFF.

This clonotype occurred a few times. The gene calls are TRBV5-6 and TRBJ2-3, with 7 bases that match TRBD2. The CDR3 covers 16 residues. Germline trimming cut 1 base from V and 1 base from J; bases unmatched to any gene: 6. Germline V gene data show CDR1 as SGHDT and CDR2 as YYEEEE. The CDR3 is CASSLNVGGGTDTQYF. CDR3 DNA: TGTGCCAGCAGCTTGAACGTGGGGGGGGGCACAGATACGCAGTATTTT.

V usage is TRBV2 and J usage is TRBJ1-5; no firm D call. Trimming stripped 8 bases from V and 4 bases from J, with 18 bases between. The CDR3 consists of 15 residues. From germline, CDR1 is SNHLY and CDR2 FYNNEI. CDR3 region: CASGGHRIQNQPQHF. DNA for the CDR3: TGTGCCAGCGGAGGTCATCGGATACAAAATCAGCCCCAGCATTTT.

The gene calls are TRBV5-1 and TRBJ2-3; D gene unclear. The CDR3 loop spans 16 amino acids. With 0 bases removed from V and 2 bases from J, the gap between germline ends came to 13 bases. The germline CDR1 and CDR2 sequences are SGHRS and YFSETQ. CDR3 sequence: CASSLGSGTTTDTQYF. For the CDR3, the DNA is TGCGCCAGCAGCTTGGGGTCGGGCACAACCACAGATACGCAGTATTTT.

This clonotype was detected only a few times. V and J are TRBV12-3 or TRBV12-4 and TRBJ1-5; D might be TRBD1 (5 bases). V gave up 2 bases and J gave up 4 bases, with 15 bases separating them. The CDR3 runs 16 residues. The CDR3 is CASSLTLNGGNQPQHF. CDR3 sequence (DNA): TGTGCCAGCAGTTTAACTCTAAACGGGGGGAATCAGCCCCAGCATTTT.

In the case of this clonotype: Here the CDR3 omits its conserved ending phenylalanine or tryptophan, so a read error is the likely source. V and J are TRBV7-2 and TRBJ1-1; D call uncertain. Trimming cost V 5 bases and J 0 bases, with 10 bases left between them. Germline loops: CDR1 SGHTA, CDR2 FQGNSA. This CDR3 contains 14 residues. CDR3 DNA sequence: TGTGCCAGCAGCCAGGACTTCATGAACACTGAAGCTTTCTCT. It specifies CASSQDFMNTEAFS.

This chain links TRBV3-1 with TRBJ2-5; possibly TRBD1 or TRBD2 for D (5 bases each). Trimming took 6 bases from V and 4 from J, leaving 12 bases between them. This CDR3 region has 13 residues. CDR1 is LGHDT, CDR2 YNNKEL, per germline (reference sequence). The DNA for the CDR3 is TGTGCCAGCAGGGAGGCAGGGCGAGAGACCCAGTACTTC. This encodes CASREAGRETQYF.

V and J are TRBV6-5 and TRBJ2-5; a possible D gene is TRBD2 (6 bases). CDR3 size: 15 residues. Per the germline V gene, CDR1 is MNHEY and CDR2 is SVGAGI. Trimming removed 7 bases at V and 5 bases at J, with 20 bases between. CDR3 amino acids: CASTAGSGEKETQYF. The DNA for the CDR3 is TGTGCCAGCACCGCGGGATCGGGGGAGAAGGAGACCCAGTACTTC.

This clonotype was found a few times. The chain joins TRBV14 to TRBJ2-1, with TRBD2 matching 11 bases. The CDR3 has 17 amino acids. Germline CDR1 is SGHDN and CDR2 is FVKESK. V lost 0 bases, J lost 8 bases, and 9 bases stayed unmatched. Here the CDR3 reads CASSQDLLAGGLDEQFF. CDR3 DNA: TGTGCCAGCAGCCAAGATCTGCTAGCGGGGGGCCTGGATGAGCAGTTCTTC.

Comments on this clonotype: One junction end disagrees with the germline gene, perhaps due to a read error. The gene calls are TRBV15 and TRBJ2-7; TRBD2 might be the D (6 bases). The V gene's germline CDR1 is LNHNV and CDR2 YYDKDF (reference sequence). The CDR3 is 14 residues long. Here the CDR3 DNA reads TGTGCCACCAGTACCGACGGGAGCTCCTCCGAGCAGTACTTC. Amino acids: CATSTDGSSSEQYF.

This clonotype was observed a few times. The gene calls are TRBV6-2 or TRBV6-3 and TRBJ2-3, with D possibly TRBD2 on 6 matching bases. The V gene lost 3 bases and the J gene lost 10 bases, with 17 bases spanning the gap. This CDR3 is built from 14 residues. The germline V gene has CDR1 MNHEY and CDR2 SVGEGT. CDR3: CASSYRASAGPQYF. CDR3 sequence (DNA): TGTGCCAGCAGTTATAGGGCTAGCGCCGGCCCGCAGTATTTT.

This clonotype appeared a few times. The chain is built from TRBV7-6 and TRBJ1-4, with TRBD1 matching over 9 bases. V was pared by 5 bases and J by 2 bases, with 9 bases of the junction left unmatched. From germline, CDR1 is SGHVS and CDR2 FNYEAQ. The CDR3 extends over 17 amino acids. The CDR3 DNA sequence: TGTGCCAGCAGCCCCCGGACAGGGGTTACGACTAATGAAAAACTGTTTTTT. Residues: CASSPRTGVTTNEKLFF.

In this sample, this clonotype turned up many times. The chain joins TRBV12-3 or TRBV12-4 to TRBJ1-1; no reliable D call. This CDR3 is 15 amino acids long. V lost 1 base and J 5 bases, leaving 14 bases between the germline ends. CDR3 loop: CASSLDPAGRTEAFF. CDR3 sequence (DNA): TGTGCCAGCAGTTTAGATCCGGCGGGAAGAACTGAAGCTTTCTTT.